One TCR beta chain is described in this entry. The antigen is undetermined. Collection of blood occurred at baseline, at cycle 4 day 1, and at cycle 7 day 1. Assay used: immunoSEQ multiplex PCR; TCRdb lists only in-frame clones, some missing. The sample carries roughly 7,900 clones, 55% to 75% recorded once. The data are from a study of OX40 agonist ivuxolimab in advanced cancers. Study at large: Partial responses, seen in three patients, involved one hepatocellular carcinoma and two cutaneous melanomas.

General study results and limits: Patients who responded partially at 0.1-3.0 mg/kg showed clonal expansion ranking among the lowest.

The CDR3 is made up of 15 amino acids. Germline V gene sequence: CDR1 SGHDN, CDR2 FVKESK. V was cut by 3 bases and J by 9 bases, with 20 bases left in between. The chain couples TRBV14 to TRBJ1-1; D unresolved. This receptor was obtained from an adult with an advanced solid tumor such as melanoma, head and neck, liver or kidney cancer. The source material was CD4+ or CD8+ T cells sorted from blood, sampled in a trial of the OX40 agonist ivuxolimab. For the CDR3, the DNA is TGTGCCAGCAGCCACCTAATCGTGGGAGGAGTCAAAGCTTTCTTT. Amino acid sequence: CASSHLIVGGVKAFF.